This note documents a single TCR beta chain sequence. The time point: pre-sensitization, week 0. As for treatment: therapeutic diphenylcyclopropenone sensitization with weekly scalp DPC. This record comes from a study of human T cells and chemical hapten exposure. Overall study: Diphenylcyclopropenone, dosed weekly to the scalp, was given to patients throughout the roughly 25-week study. TCR yield per sample varied, mainly due to pooled library volumes.

There are 16 residues in the CDR3. Germline trimming cut 3 bases from V and 6 bases from J; bases unmatched to any gene: 8. Germline CDR1 SNHLY, CDR2 FYNNEI. TCRdb itself ran the RACE reads through MiXCR, one entry per CDR3 protein. The sample lists 300,000 to 450,000 distinct CDR3 sequences; 5% to 6.5% were seen once. The receptor was derived from a woman between 45 and 60 years old with alopecia areata. Some clones in this sample may be carry-over from other donors' samples. The chain couples TRBV2 to TRBJ2-3; TRBD2 agrees at 11 bases. Here the sequenced sample was whole blood, taken in connection with sensitization to the hapten diphenylcyclopropenone (DPC). CDR3 protein: CASSDLAGGLSDTQYF. As DNA, the CDR3 is TGTGCCAGCAGTGATTTAGCGGGGGGGCTAAGCGATACGCAGTATTTT.